This T cell receptor beta chain stems from a study of response to subunit inactivated influenza vaccine. Study-wide points: The authors offered the suggestion that each seasonal influenza vaccination recruits few new T cells.

TCRdb re-called the RT-PCR reads with MiXCR, one entry per CDR3 protein. This table holds roughly 700,000 distinct CDR3 sequences, around 14% found once. This clonotype was found a few times. Antigen: not known. V was pared by 3 bases and J by 5 bases, with 6 bases of the junction left unmatched. This CDR3 has 16 amino acids. Germline-derived CDR1 and CDR2 are LGHDT and YNNKEL (reference sequence). Material: PBMCs from blood, obtained 14 to 15 days before vaccination. The chain carries TRBV3-1 and TRBJ2-3, with TRBD2 matching 12 bases. This receptor was obtained from a man in his fifties or sixties who received an inactivated influenza vaccine. The CDR3 spells CASSQLAGGPVDTQYF. The CDR3, as DNA: TGTGCCAGCAGCCAGCTAGCGGGAGGGCCTGTAGATACGCAGTATTTT.